This T cell receptor (beta chain) was sequenced in a study of blood T cell repertoires in COVID-19. Across the whole study: COVID-19 samples, acute and convalescent, were from the United States, Italy and Spain. PBMCs, B-cell-depleted T cells, or T cells provided the cDNA or gDNA that made up the material.

The germline V and J ends were trimmed by 4 bases and 7 bases, with 17 bases remaining between them. Per germline, CDR1 LGHNA and CDR2 YSLEER. The CDR3 length is 15 residues. As originally analysed: Estimation of nucleated cell counts was performed using reference gene primer amplification. Clones were sequenced by immunoSEQ multiplex PCR, and TCRdb holds only the in-frame ones, with some missing. V and J calls and clone size are those listed in that table; D and trimming were worked out from the DNA. The sample lists 200,000 to 300,000 clones, more than 70% occurring once. The chain employs TRBV4-3 and TRBJ1-3; D not certain. The sequence came from a woman between 50 and 59 years old with acute or convalescent COVID-19. Input material: peripheral blood. The DNA of the CDR3 is TGCGCCAGCAGCCCAAAATCGGAGGGTAGGAACACCATATATTTT. Translating gives CASSPKSEGRNTIYF.